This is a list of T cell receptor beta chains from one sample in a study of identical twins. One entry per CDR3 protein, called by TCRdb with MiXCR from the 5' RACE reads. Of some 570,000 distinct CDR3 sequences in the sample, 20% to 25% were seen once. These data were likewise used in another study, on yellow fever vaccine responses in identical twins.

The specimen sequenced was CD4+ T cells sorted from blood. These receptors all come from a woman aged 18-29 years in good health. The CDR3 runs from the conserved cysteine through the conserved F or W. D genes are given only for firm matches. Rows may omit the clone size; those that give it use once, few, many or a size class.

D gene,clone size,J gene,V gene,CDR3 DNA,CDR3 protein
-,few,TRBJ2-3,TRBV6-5,TGTGCCAGCAGTTCCGTGACCCACACAGATACGCAGTATTTT,CASSSVTHTDTQYF
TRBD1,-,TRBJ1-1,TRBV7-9,TGTGCCAGCAGCAGTGGACAGGGGTTCACTGAAGCTTTCTTT,CASSSGQGFTEAFF
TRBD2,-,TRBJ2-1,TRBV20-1,TGCAGTGGTCAAGGTCGTAGACTAGCGGGAGGGGGAACCTACAATGAGCAGTTCTTC,CSGQGRRLAGGGTYNEQFF
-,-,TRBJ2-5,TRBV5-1,TGCGCCAGCAGCCGGGGGGACAGTACAGCCCAAGAGACCCAGTACTTC,CASSRGDSTAQETQYF
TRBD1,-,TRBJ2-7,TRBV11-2,TGTGCCAGCAGCTTCCCACAGGGGGTCTACGAGCAGTACTTC,CASSFPQGVYEQYF
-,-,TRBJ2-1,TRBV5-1,TGCGCCAGCAGCTTGTCCCGCCCTAACAATGAGCAGTTCTTC,CASSLSRPNNEQFF
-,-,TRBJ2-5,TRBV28,TGTGCCAGCAGTTTAGACCCGAGGGAGACCCAGTACTTC,CASSLDPRETQYF
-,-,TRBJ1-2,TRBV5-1,TGCGCCAGCAGCTTGGGATATTCGTTGGACTATGGCTACACCTTC,CASSLGYSLDYGYTF
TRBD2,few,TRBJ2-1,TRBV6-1,TGTGCCAGCAGTGGTAGCGGGGGGAGCTCCTACAATGAGCAGTTCTTC,CASSGSGGSSYNEQFF
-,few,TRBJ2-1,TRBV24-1,TGTGCCACCAGTGATCCTCGGGGGCCGTACAATGAGCAGTTCTTC,CATSDPRGPYNEQFF
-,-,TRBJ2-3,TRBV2,TGTGCCAGCAAAAGGGCAGTCACAGATACGCAGTATTTT,CASKRAVTDTQYF
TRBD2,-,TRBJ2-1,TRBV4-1,TGCGCCAGCAGCCAAGATTGGAACGGGGGGAGCTCCTACAATGAGCAGTTCTTC,CASSQDWNGGSSYNEQFF
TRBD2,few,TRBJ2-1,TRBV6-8,TGTGCCAGCAGTTACATCCTAGCGGGAGGTTCAGAGCAGTTCTTC,CASSYILAGGSEQFF
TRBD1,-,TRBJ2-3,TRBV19,TGTGCCAGTAGTGACGGGGGACAGGGGTCAGATACGCAGTATTTT,CASSDGGQGSDTQYF
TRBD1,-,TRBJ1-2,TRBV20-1,TGCAGTGCTAGTCCCGGACAGGGGTTTATAGGCTACACCTTC,CSASPGQGFIGYTF
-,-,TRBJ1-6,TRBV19,TGTGCCAGTGCGCCGTCGGATTCACCCCTCCACTTT,CASAPSDSPLHF
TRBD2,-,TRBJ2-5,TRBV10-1,TGCGCCAGCAGTGACGGGGGACTAGCGGGAGAAGAAGAGACCCAGTACTTC,CASSDGGLAGEEETQYF
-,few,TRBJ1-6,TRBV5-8,TGTGCCAGCAGCTTTGTTTCGGCAGGGACCAATTCACCCCTCCACTTT,CASSFVSAGTNSPLHF
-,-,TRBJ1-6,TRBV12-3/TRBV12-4,TGTGCCAGCAGTCCACAGGAAACTAATTCACCCCTCCACTTT,CASSPQETNSPLHF
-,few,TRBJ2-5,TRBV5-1,TGCGCCAGCAGCCTTGAGGGACCCCGCCTGCAAGAGACCCAGTACTTC,CASSLEGPRLQETQYF
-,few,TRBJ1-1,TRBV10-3,TGTGCCATCAGTGAGAGGAACACTGAAGCTTTCTTT,CAISERNTEAFF
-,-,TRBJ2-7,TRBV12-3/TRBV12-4,TGTGCCAGCAGTTTACAGGAAGCAGGGGCTTCGGGGAACTTC,CASSLQEAGASGNF
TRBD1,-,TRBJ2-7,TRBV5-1,TGCGCCAGCAGCTTGCTGACAGGGGGAACCTACGAGCAGTACTTC,CASSLLTGGTYEQYF
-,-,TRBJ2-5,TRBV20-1,TGCAGTGCAGACGTACCGGGCTCCCCTAAAGAGACCCAGTACTTC,CSADVPGSPKETQYF
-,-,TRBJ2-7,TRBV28,TGTGCCAGCAGTTTATCAGGGTGGTACGAGCAGTACTTC,CASSLSGWYEQYF
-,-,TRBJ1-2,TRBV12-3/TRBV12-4,TGTGCCAGCAGTTTACGACAGCCAGGAAACTCCTATGGCTACACCTTC,CASSLRQPGNSYGYTF
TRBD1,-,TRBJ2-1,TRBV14,TGTGCCAGCAGCCGCTGGGGACAGGGAATAAGCAATGAGCAGTTCTTC,CASSRWGQGISNEQFF
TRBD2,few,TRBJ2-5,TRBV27,TGTGCCAGCAGACTCGTCGGGACTAGCGGTCCTCTGACCCAGTACTTC,CASRLVGTSGPLTQYF
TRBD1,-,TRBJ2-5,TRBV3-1,TGTGCCAGCAGCCAGACAGGGGAGACCCAGTACTTC,CASSQTGETQYF
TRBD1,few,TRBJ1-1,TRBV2,TGTGCCAGCAGACGCAGGGGGCTATCGAACACTGAAGCTTTCTTT,CASRRRGLSNTEAFF
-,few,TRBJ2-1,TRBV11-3,TGTGCCAGCAGCTGGCGGGTAACCCCCTACAATGAGCAGTTCTTC,CASSWRVTPYNEQFF
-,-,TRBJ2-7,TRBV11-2,TGTGCCAGCAGCTTCTGGATTTCCCGGTACGAGCAGTACTTC,CASSFWISRYEQYF
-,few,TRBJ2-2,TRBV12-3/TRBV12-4,TGTGCCAGCAGTTTGGGTGGGGCGGTCGACACCGGGGAGCTGTTTTTT,CASSLGGAVDTGELFF
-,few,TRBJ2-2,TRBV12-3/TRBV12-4,TGTGCCAGCAGCTTCCCAGCTGGGGAGCTGTTTTTT,CASSFPAGELFF
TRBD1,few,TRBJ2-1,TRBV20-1,TGCAGTGCTAGAGGGGACAGGGGCACCTACAATGAGCAGTTCTTC,CSARGDRGTYNEQFF
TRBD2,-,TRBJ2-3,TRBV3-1,TGTGCCAGCAGCCAAGGTCTCGGTCTAGCGGGAAATTTGATTAGGGATACGCAGTATTTT,CASSQGLGLAGNLIRDTQYF
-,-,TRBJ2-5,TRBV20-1,TGCAGTGCTAGAGATGGTGGGAGGCCCGGGGAGACCCAGTACTTC,CSARDGGRPGETQYF
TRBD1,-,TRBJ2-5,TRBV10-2,TGCGCCAGCAGCAGACAGGGGGGAGAGACCCAGTACTTC,CASSRQGGETQYF
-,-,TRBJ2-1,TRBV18,TGTGCCAGCTCACCACGGGGCCAGCTCCATGGTGGAAATGAGCAATTCTTC,CASSPRGQLHGGNEQFF
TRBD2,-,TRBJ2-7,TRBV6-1,TGTGCCAGCAGACTACTAGCGGGAGGGGGTAACGAGCAGTACTTC,CASRLLAGGGNEQYF
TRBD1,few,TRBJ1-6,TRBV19,TGTGCCACCAGGGACAGGGTATATTCACCCCTCCACTTT,CATRDRVYSPLHF
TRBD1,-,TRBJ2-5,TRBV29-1,TGCAGCGTTGAGGGGGACAGGTTGAAGACCCAGTACTTC,CSVEGDRLKTQYF
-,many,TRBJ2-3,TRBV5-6,TGTGCCAGCAGTCCGACACTCAGGCCAGATACGCAGTATTTT,CASSPTLRPDTQYF
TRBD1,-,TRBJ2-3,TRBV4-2,TGTGCCAGCAGCCAAAGACAGGGGTTTTTGACAGATACGCAGTATTTT,CASSQRQGFLTDTQYF
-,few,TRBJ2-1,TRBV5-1,TGCGCCAGCAGCTTGGCAAATGACAATGAGCAGTTCTTC,CASSLANDNEQFF
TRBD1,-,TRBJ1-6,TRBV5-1,TGCGCCAGCAGCTTACTGGACAGGCCTAATTCACCCCTCCACTTT,CASSLLDRPNSPLHF
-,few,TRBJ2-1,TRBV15,TGTGCCACCAGCAGAGGTGTCGGGACGGGGAACAATGAGCAGTTCTTC,CATSRGVGTGNNEQFF
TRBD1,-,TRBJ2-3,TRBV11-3,TGTGCCAGCAGCCCAGACACCGGGACAGGGGGGGATACGCAGTATTTT,CASSPDTGTGGDTQYF